Listed below are T cell receptor beta chains from one sample, sequenced in a study of vaccination effects on CD4 cells after COVID-19. Clones were sequenced by immunoSEQ multiplex PCR, and TCRdb holds only the in-frame ones, with some missing. The sample has about 31,000 clones, roughly 67% seen once. Which antigens these TCRs recognize remains unknown. The sequencing used CD4+ T cells from PBMCs cultured with SARS-CoV-2 spike peptides, collected after COVID-19 vaccination. These receptors came from a human donor who received a COVID-19 vaccine. Each CDR3 is given with its conserved first and last residue. The D gene is left open where the match is weak. Not all rows give a size; the values are once, few, many and, for expanded clones, a class.

J gene	clone size	D gene	V gene	CDR3 DNA	CDR3 protein
TRBJ1-2	few	.	TRBV12-5	TGTGCTAGTGGTTCTCCCTACATTACCACTAACTATGGCTACACCTTC	CASGSPYITTNYGYTF
TRBJ2-7	.	.	TRBV3-1/TRBV3-2	TGTGCCAGCAGCCAAGCCACAAGTTACTCCGAGCAGTACTTC	CASSQATSYSEQYF
TRBJ1-2	few	.	TRBV19	TGTGCCAGTAGAGAATGGGACTATGGCTACACCTTC	CASREWDYGYTF
TRBJ1-4	.	TRBD1	TRBV11-2	TGTGCCAGCAGCTTAGGGAGGGGGCGGAGGGAAAAACTGTTTTTT	CASSLGRGRREKLFF
TRBJ2-5	.	TRBD2	TRBV27	TGTGCCAGCAGCCACGGGACTAGCGGGAGAAGAGAGACCCAGTACTTC	CASSHGTSGRRETQYF
TRBJ1-3	.	TRBD1	TRBV9	TGTGCCAGCAGCGTAGGCAGGGGGCAAAACACCATATATTTT	CASSVGRGQNTIYF
TRBJ1-4	.	TRBD1	TRBV14	TGTGCCAGCAGCCCCCTGGGGACAGGGGGTAATGAAAAACTGTTTTTT	CASSPLGTGGNEKLFF
TRBJ2-2	few	.	TRBV11-3	TGTGCCAGCAGCCCCGGACTCGCAAACACCGGGGAGCTGTTTTTT	CASSPGLANTGELFF
TRBJ1-3	.	TRBD1	TRBV6-2/TRBV6-3	TGTGCCAGCAGTTACTCGTCAGGGGGAAGCTCTGGAAACACCATATATTTT	CASSYSSGGSSGNTIYF
TRBJ2-7	.	.	TRBV6-5	TGTGCCAGCAGTTTCGGAGGGTCTTCCTCCTTC	CASSFGGSSSF
TRBJ2-1	.	.	TRBV3-1/TRBV3-2	TGTGCCAGCAGCCAAGATGGGGCTCGAGGGGGGGGCAGTCATGAGCAGTTCTTC	CASSQDGARGGGSHEQFF
TRBJ2-6	few	TRBD1	TRBV7-8	TGTGCCAGCAGCTTAAGACAGGGGCGTTCTGGGGCCAACGTCCTGACTTTC	CASSLRQGRSGANVLTF
TRBJ2-1	few	.	TRBV7-9	TGTGCCAGCAGCTTAGATAGCAACGAGCAGTTCTTC	CASSLDSNEQFF
TRBJ1-2	.	.	TRBV10-3	TGTGCCATTTCGCAGGGTGGGCAATATGGCTACACCTTC	CAISQGGQYGYTF
TRBJ1-3	.	.	TRBV2	TGTGCCAGCAGTGGGGCGAGGACTAACACCATATATTTT	CASSGARTNTIYF
TRBJ1-1	few	.	TRBV12-3/TRBV12-4	TGTGCCAGCAGCGTTGCGCGGGGCTGGGCTTTCTTT	CASSVARGWAFF
TRBJ1-3	few	.	TRBV19	TGTGCCAGTAGTATAGCGGGGTCTGGAAACACCATATATTTT	CASSIAGSGNTIYF
TRBJ2-1	.	.	TRBV27	TGTGCCAGCAGTTTCACCTCCTTGGGGGTTGGGGAGCAGTTCTTC	CASSFTSLGVGEQFF
TRBJ1-2	.	TRBD1	TRBV5-4	TGTGCCAGCAGCTCCCCGGGACAGTATGGCTACACCTTC	CASSSPGQYGYTF
TRBJ1-2	few	TRBD1	TRBV5-4	TGTGCCAGCAGCTTGGCAGGGGGCAGGGGCTACACCTTC	CASSLAGGRGYTF
TRBJ2-2	.	.	TRBV5-1	TGCGCCAGCAGCTTGGTCGAACCAAACACCGGGGAGCTGTTTTTT	CASSLVEPNTGELFF
TRBJ2-6	once	.	TRBV15	TGTGCCACCAGCAGAGAGGGGGAACCCGGGACATCCCGCTCTGGGGCCAACGTCCTGACTTTC	CATSREGEPGTSRSGANVLTF
TRBJ1-6	.	.	TRBV12-2	TGTGCAAGTCGCTCAGGCTCCGGTCTAGCCGTAAATAATTCACCCCTCCACTTT	CASRSGSGLAVNNSPLHF
TRBJ2-7	.	.	TRBV24-1	TGTGCCACCAGTGATTTGCTCGGGGTGTGGGGTCGACCCTACGAGCAGTACTTC	CATSDLLGVWGRPYEQYF
TRBJ2-1	few	.	TRBV7-8	TGTGCCAGCAGCTTATTGGGTGAGGGTTCGGATGAGCAGTTCTTC	CASSLLGEGSDEQFF
TRBJ1-2	.	TRBD1	TRBV19	TGTGCCAGTAGTCCCCGACAGGGCTCTAACTATGGCTACACCTTC	CASSPRQGSNYGYTF
TRBJ2-7	.	.	TRBV29-1	TGCAGCGTCGACGGTAAAGGTGGAGGTCAGCAGTACTTC	CSVDGKGGGQQYF
TRBJ2-3	few	.	TRBV4-1	TGCGCCAGCAGAGATACAGGGTTGGTGCTAACAGATACGCAGTATTTT	CASRDTGLVLTDTQYF
TRBJ2-3	.	TRBD1	TRBV10-1	TGCGCCAGCAGTCAGGGGGCGAGAGATACGCAGTATTTT	CASSQGARDTQYF
TRBJ2-1	.	TRBD2	TRBV5-1	TGCGCCAGCAGCTTGGCGGTCCTAGCGGGGGCCTACAATGAGCAGTTCTTC	CASSLAVLAGAYNEQFF
TRBJ1-2	.	.	TRBV30	TGTGCCTGGGCCCTCGGGGCCGGCTATGGCTACACCTTC	CAWALGAGYGYTF
TRBJ2-7	.	TRBD1	TRBV11-2	TGTGCCAGCAGCTACCGACAGGGGCGATCCTACGAGCAGTACTTC	CASSYRQGRSYEQYF
TRBJ2-4	few	.	TRBV14	TGTGCCAGCAGCCAGCCAGGGGGGGACATTCAGTACTTC	CASSQPGGDIQYF
TRBJ2-2	.	TRBD1	TRBV9	TGTGCCAGCAGCCCAGGGGACAGGAACACCGGGGAGCTGTTTTTT	CASSPGDRNTGELFF
TRBJ2-3	few	.	TRBV2	TGTGCCAGCAGTGAACGAGATACGCAGTATTTT	CASSERDTQYF
TRBJ2-2	few	.	TRBV6-5	TGTGCCAGCAGCCGACTAGATCTCGGGGAGCTGTTTTTT	CASSRLDLGELFF
TRBJ1-2	.	.	TRBV5-6	TGTGCCAGCAGCCGTGACGTAAACTATGGCTACACCTTC	CASSRDVNYGYTF
TRBJ2-1	.	TRBD1	TRBV6-5	TGTGCCAGCAGCACCTTGGGACAGCTGTACAATGAGCAGTTCTTC	CASSTLGQLYNEQFF
TRBJ1-2	.	.	TRBV6-5	TGTGCCAGCAGTTACGACAGGAACTATGGCTACACCTTC	CASSYDRNYGYTF
TRBJ2-2	.	.	TRBV10-3	TGTGCCATCAGACCGGGACTCGAGAACACCGGGGAGCTGTTTTTT	CAIRPGLENTGELFF
TRBJ1-4	few	.	TRBV10-3	TGTGCCATCAGTGTTATTCAGATCCTAGGTGTTAGCGAAAAACTGTTTTTT	CAISVIQILGVSEKLFF
TRBJ1-1	.	TRBD1	TRBV19	TGTGCCAGTAGTAGGGGACAGGGGTTTAGCTGGGACACTGAAGCTTTCTTT	CASSRGQGFSWDTEAFF
TRBJ1-1	.	.	TRBV9	TGTGCCAGCAGCGTAGACAGTAACACTGAAGCTTTCTTT	CASSVDSNTEAFF
TRBJ1-2	few	.	TRBV11-2	TGTGCCAGCAGCTTAGTGCGCCGTAACTATGGCTACACCTTC	CASSLVRRNYGYTF
TRBJ1-6	.	TRBD1	TRBV2	TGTGCCAGCAGTGAGACAGGGTTCAGTTCACCCCTCCACTTT	CASSETGFSSPLHF
TRBJ2-7	.	.	TRBV3-1/TRBV3-2	TGTGCCAGCAGCCAAGGGGGCGGGATGCAGTACTTC	CASSQGGGMQYF
TRBJ2-7	.	.	TRBV4-2	TGTGCCAGCAGCCAAGGTCACCCCGAGCCCTACGAGCAGTACTTC	CASSQGHPEPYEQYF
TRBJ2-4	.	.	TRBV7-9	TGTGCCAGCAGCTCTAATCGACAGGTCCTAGCCAAAAACATTCAGTACTTC	CASSSNRQVLAKNIQYF
TRBJ2-1	.	TRBD2	TRBV11-3	TGTGCCAGCAGCTCAATATCCGGGACTAGCAGGCATGAGCAGTTCTTC	CASSSISGTSRHEQFF
TRBJ2-4	.	TRBD2	TRBV27	TGTGCCAGCAGTTTGGGACTAGCGGAAAACATTCAGTACTTC	CASSLGLAENIQYF
TRBJ1-2	.	TRBD1	TRBV27	TGTGCCAGCAGTTTAGAGGACAGGGGCTATGGCTACACCTTC	CASSLEDRGYGYTF
TRBJ1-2	few	TRBD1	TRBV27	TGTGCCAGCGGAGGGACAGCAACTCCCTATGGCTACACCTTC	CASGGTATPYGYTF
TRBJ2-1	.	TRBD2	TRBV6-5	TGTGCCAGCAGCCTAGCGGGAGGATTTAACAATGAGCAGTTCTTC	CASSLAGGFNNEQFF
TRBJ2-3	.	.	TRBV27	TGTGCCAGCAGCCAAGTATGGCCGACAGATACGCAGTATTTT	CASSQVWPTDTQYF
TRBJ2-3	.	TRBD2	TRBV5-1	TGCGCCAGCAGCTTAGGAGCGGGAGTTACCACAGATACGCAGTATTTT	CASSLGAGVTTDTQYF
TRBJ2-7	.	.	TRBV3-1/TRBV3-2	TGTGCCAGCGCCGGGAGTGTGTACGAGCAGTACTTC	CASAGSVYEQYF
TRBJ1-1	.	.	TRBV29-1	TGCAGCGTTGTGATAGGCCTAAACACTGAAGCTTTCTTT	CSVVIGLNTEAFF